The 17 T cell receptor beta chains below were found in one sample sequenced in a study of CD8 T cells in ankylosing spondylitis. MiXCR was run by TCRdb on the 5' RACE reads, yielding one entry per CDR3 protein. The sample includes approximately 260,000 distinct CDR3 sequences, around 7.8% of them seen just once. The sequencing input was blood, either unsorted or a sorted T cell fraction (not recorded which). The receptor source for this set is a male donor with ankylosing spondylitis or in good health (not recorded which).

This clonotype was counted at least ten times. The chain uses TRBV4-2 and TRBJ2-3; 10 nucleotides align to TRBD2. V gave up 5 bases and J gave up 4 bases; unmatched junction bases: 6. CDR1 is LGHNA, CDR2 YNFKEQ, per germline. The CDR3 sequence is 15 residues long. The CDR3 DNA follows: TGTGCCAGCAGCGTTACTAGCGGGGTGGCAGATACGCAGTATTTT. It codes for CASSVTSGVADTQYF.

This clonotype was counted at least ten times. The CDR3 region has the DNA TGCGCCAGCAGTGAAGGGAAAAGCCCCACAGATACGCAGTATTTT. Amino acid sequence: CASSEGKSPTDTQYF. This chain links TRBV10-1 with TRBJ2-3; D is unresolved. Germline V CDR1 and CDR2: WNHNN, SYGVQD (reference sequence). The CDR3 contains 15 residues. The V gene lost 3 bases and the J gene lost 2 bases, with 12 bases spanning the gap.

This clonotype was counted a few times. The rearrangement joins TRBV9 to TRBJ2-3; 9 bases match TRBD2. Germline lookup yields CDR1 SGDLS and CDR2 YYNGEE. V dropped 0 bases and J dropped 6; count of bases not matched to a gene: 8. The CDR3 has 16 amino acids. As DNA, the CDR3 is TGTGCCAGCAGCGTAGCCGGTGGACTAGCGTCCGATACGCAGTATTTT. Translating it yields CASSVAGGLASDTQYF.

This clonotype was observed many times. This chain connects TRBV29-1 to TRBJ2-3; 11 positions agree with TRBD2. Per the germline V gene, CDR1 is SQVTM and CDR2 is ANQGSEA. This CDR3 region has 12 residues. V dropped 2 bases and J dropped 12; count of bases not matched to a gene: 4. The CDR3 DNA is TGCAGCGTTGAAATAGCGGGGGGGAGCCAGTATTTT. Residues: CSVEIAGGSQYF.

This clonotype has a count of ten or more. The J gene is TRBJ2-7, the V gene TRBV5-1; the match to TRBD2 covers 9 bases. V dropped 0 bases and J dropped 0; count of bases not matched to a gene: 7. This CDR3 is 17 amino acids long. Looked up from germline, CDR1 is SGHRS and CDR2 is YFSETQ. Here the CDR3 DNA reads TGCGCCAGCAGCTTGGACCAAAGCGGGAGGAACTCCTACGAGCAGTACTTC. Its protein is CASSLDQSGRNSYEQYF.

This clonotype was seen ten or more times. The V and J genes are TRBV5-1 and TRBJ1-2; D unresolved. Trimming cost V 0 bases and J 0 bases, with 6 bases left between them. Germline lookup yields CDR1 SGHRS and CDR2 YFSETQ. This CDR3 region has 14 residues. The CDR3 reads CASSLDTANYGYTF. The CDR3 nucleotides read TGCGCCAGCAGCTTGGATACAGCTAACTATGGCTACACCTTC.

This clonotype was found many times. J is TRBJ2-2 and V is TRBV12-5; TRBD1 matches 7 bases. With 4 bases clipped from V and 2 bases from J, the junction kept 4 bases outside the gene matches. Per the germline V gene, CDR1 is LGHNT and CDR2 is FRNRAP. The CDR3 extends over 15 amino acids. This CDR3 is CASGSGQANTGELFF. The DNA of the CDR3 is TGTGCTAGTGGTTCCGGACAGGCAAACACCGGGGAGCTGTTTTTT.

This clonotype was recorded at least ten times. This sequence joins TRBV20-1 and TRBJ2-3, with D possibly matching TRBD2 (6 bases). CDR3 size: 16 residues. Germline V gene lookup returns CDR1 DFQATT and CDR2 SNEGSKA (reference sequence). V was clipped by 6 bases and J by 0 bases, with 19 bases between them. CDR3 loop: CSATSRLASSTDTQYF. The CDR3 DNA follows: TGCAGTGCCACCTCCCGTCTAGCGTCAAGCACAGATACGCAGTATTTT.

This clonotype was recorded at least ten times. This chain links TRBV20-1 with TRBJ2-1, with 9 positions matching TRBD2. J gave up 6 bases and V 1 base, and 7 bases lay outside the gene matches. The CDR3 extends over 15 amino acids. Germline CDR1 is DFQATT and CDR2 is SNEGSKA (reference sequence). CDR3 bases: TGCAGTGCTAGAGGTAGCGGGAGAGGAATCAATGAGCAGTTCTTC. Its translation: CSARGSGRGINEQFF.

The chain carries TRBV14 and TRBJ2-3; D unclear. In germline, CDR1 is SGHDN, CDR2 FVKESK. Deletions cut 0 bases from V and 8 bases from J, with 12 bases between. CDR3 size: 14 residues. Here the CDR3 DNA reads TGTGCCAGCAGCCAAGATTGGGCTACGCCTACGCAGTATTTT. Its translation: CASSQDWATPTQYF.

This clonotype was found a few times. The rearrangement links TRBV2 to TRBJ2-1; possibly TRBD2 for D (6 bases). Deletions cut 3 bases from V and 8 bases from J, with 11 bases between. The germline V gene has CDR1 SNHLY and CDR2 FYNNEI. The CDR3 runs to 13 residues. This chain's CDR3 is CASSELTRDEQFF. In DNA, the CDR3 is TGTGCCAGCAGTGAGCTGACTAGGGATGAGCAGTTCTTC.

This clonotype was detected ten times or more. This chain connects TRBV29-1 to TRBJ2-7; possible D gene TRBD2, 6 bases. Looked up from germline, CDR1 is SQVTM and CDR2 is ANQGSEA. V shed 3 bases and J shed 2 bases, with 8 bases lying between them. This CDR3 region has 12 residues. The CDR3 protein is CSVEGGTYEQYF. For the CDR3, the DNA is TGCAGCGTTGAGGGAGGTACCTACGAGCAGTACTTC.

This clonotype showed up just a few times. The rearrangement joins TRBV9 to TRBJ2-3; D not certain. Germline V gene sequence: CDR1 SGDLS, CDR2 YYNGEE. With 3 bases removed from V and 2 bases from J, the gap between germline ends came to 4 bases. This CDR3 has 12 residues. For the CDR3, the DNA is TGTGCCAGCAGCGCATTCACAGATACGCAGTATTTT. Its translation is CASSAFTDTQYF. Drawing the rest from reference TRBV9 and TRBJ2-3, the complete variable domain is DSGVTQTPKHLITATGQRVTLRCSPRSGDLSVYWYQQSLDQGLQFLIQYYNGEERAKGNILERFSAQQFPDLHSELNLSSLELGDSALYFCASSAFTDTQYFGPGTRLTVL.

The sample holds many counts of this clonotype. V is TRBV20-1 and J is TRBJ2-2; TRBD2 aligns across 8 bases. The J segment lost 2 bases and the V segment lost 3 bases, leaving 5 bases of the junction unmatched. Germline CDR1 DFQATT, CDR2 SNEGSKA (reference sequence). CDR3 length: 15 amino acids. CDR3 sequence reads: CSASNSGANTGELFF. CDR3 in DNA: TGCAGTGCTAGCAATAGCGGGGCCAACACCGGGGAGCTGTTTTTT.

The chain uses TRBV5-4 and TRBJ2-3; D remains ambiguous. Germline V lookup: CDR1 SGHNT, CDR2 YYREEE (reference sequence). V gave up 3 bases and J gave up 1 base, with 9 bases separating them. The CDR3 extends over 14 amino acids. The CDR3, as DNA: TGTGCCAGCAGCTCAACCATAGGCACAGATACGCAGTATTTT. Translating gives CASSSTIGTDTQYF. Combining the CDR3 with reference TRBV5-4 and TRBJ2-3 gives the whole variable domain ETGVTQSPTHLIKTRGQQVTLRCSSQSGHNTVSWYQQALGQGPQFIFQYYREEENGRGNFPPRFSGLQFPNYSSELNVNALELDDSALYLCASSSTIGTDTQYFGPGTRLTVL.

This clonotype has at least ten counts. The chain has TRBV5-6 and TRBJ2-7; 7 bases align to TRBD1. The CDR3 is made up of 14 amino acids. Germline-derived CDR1 and CDR2 are SGHDT and YYEEEE. Losses at the gene ends were 2 bases for V and 3 bases for J; bases not matched to a gene: 5. Here the CDR3 reads CASSFRDRDYEQYF. Here the CDR3 DNA reads TGTGCCAGCAGCTTCCGGGACAGAGACTACGAGCAGTACTTC.

This clonotype showed up many times. Here the CDR3 reads CASSRGVSYNEQFF. The CDR3 nucleotides are TGTGCCAGCAGCCGCGGGGTCTCCTACAATGAGCAGTTCTTC. The rearrangement joins TRBV5-6 to TRBJ2-1, with D tentatively TRBD2 (6 bases). The germline V gene has CDR1 SGHDT and CDR2 YYEEEE. V lost 4 bases to trimming and J lost 0 bases, with 8 bases between them. The CDR3 loop spans 14 amino acids.